Listed below are T cell receptor beta chains from one sample, sequenced in a study of lymphopenia after photon versus proton radiotherapy. Generated by immunoSEQ multiplex PCR, the TCRdb table keeps only in-frame clones and is missing some. The table includes around 12,000 clones, about nine tenths detected once. The specimen comprised peripheral blood, sampled from a patient treated with photon-based radiotherapy. The source of these receptors is a man in his 60s with pancreatic cancer. Both conserved end residues are part of each CDR3. Fields, in order: CDR3 DNA, CDR3 protein, V gene, J gene, clone size, D gene. D genes are given only for firm matches. Rows give clone size only sometimes, using once, few, many, or a class for an expanded clone.

cdr3_nt: TGCGCCAGCAGCCAAACCGTAGCGGGGGCAGGGGATACGCAGTATTTT
cdr3_aa: CASSQTVAGAGDTQYF
v_call: TRBV4-3
j_call: TRBJ2-3
clone_size: NA
d_call: TRBD2

cdr3_nt: TGCGCCAGCAGCTCGGGACAGGGCTATAGTTGGGCCAACGTCCTGACTTTC
cdr3_aa: CASSSGQGYSWANVLTF
v_call: TRBV5-1
j_call: TRBJ2-6
clone_size: NA
d_call: TRBD1

cdr3_nt: TGTGCCAGCAGCCCGCTACTTGGGACTAACTATGGCTACACCTTC
cdr3_aa: CASSPLLGTNYGYTF
v_call: TRBV7-2
j_call: TRBJ1-2
clone_size: once
d_call: NA

cdr3_nt: TGTGCCAGCAGCTTCTTTCCGTTTGCGAGCGGGGGGTACAATGAGCAGTTCTTC
cdr3_aa: CASSFFPFASGGYNEQFF
v_call: TRBV5-5
j_call: TRBJ2-1
clone_size: once
d_call: TRBD2

cdr3_nt: TGTGCCAGCGGCCAACAGGGGTCGAACACTGAAGCTTTCTTT
cdr3_aa: CASGQQGSNTEAFF
v_call: TRBV6-5
j_call: TRBJ1-1
clone_size: NA
d_call: TRBD1

cdr3_nt: TGTGCCAGCAGCCCGGACAGGGCCGGGACTTATCTCACAGATACGCAGTATTTT
cdr3_aa: CASSPDRAGTYLTDTQYF
v_call: TRBV7-9
j_call: TRBJ2-3
clone_size: NA
d_call: TRBD1

cdr3_nt: TGTGCCTGGACTGTCGGGACAGGGGCGGGTATAGGAAATTCACCCCTCCACTTT
cdr3_aa: CAWTVGTGAGIGNSPLHF
v_call: TRBV30
j_call: TRBJ1-6
clone_size: NA
d_call: TRBD1

cdr3_nt: TGCGCCAGCAGCCCGGGGGCCCTAAGCTACGAGCAGTACTTC
cdr3_aa: CASSPGALSYEQYF
v_call: TRBV4-3
j_call: TRBJ2-7
clone_size: NA
d_call: NA

cdr3_nt: TGTGCCAGCAGCGCATCTGCAGATACGCAGTATTTT
cdr3_aa: CASSASADTQYF
v_call: TRBV9
j_call: TRBJ2-3
clone_size: NA
d_call: NA

cdr3_nt: TGTGCCAGCAGCCCCGGGAGATGGGACAGCTATAGCAATCAGCCCCAGCATTTT
cdr3_aa: CASSPGRWDSYSNQPQHF
v_call: TRBV7-8
j_call: TRBJ1-5
clone_size: NA
d_call: TRBD1

cdr3_nt: TGTGCCAGTAGTCGTACAGGGCTGAGTAATGAAAAACTGTTTTTT
cdr3_aa: CASSRTGLSNEKLFF
v_call: TRBV19
j_call: TRBJ1-4
clone_size: NA
d_call: NA

cdr3_nt: TGTGCCAGCAGCTTAATGAACCAAGAGACCCAGTACTTC
cdr3_aa: CASSLMNQETQYF
v_call: TRBV7-3
j_call: TRBJ2-5
clone_size: NA
d_call: NA

cdr3_nt: TGTGCCAGCAGCCGGGCGGCGGTTGACAATGAGCAGTTCTTC
cdr3_aa: CASSRAAVDNEQFF
v_call: TRBV7-3
j_call: TRBJ2-1
clone_size: NA
d_call: NA

cdr3_nt: TGCAGTGCTAGTTTCTCAGATACGCAGTATTTT
cdr3_aa: CSASFSDTQYF
v_call: TRBV20-1
j_call: TRBJ2-3
clone_size: NA
d_call: NA

cdr3_nt: TGCGCCAGCAGCTTACAAGAGACCCAGTACTTC
cdr3_aa: CASSLQETQYF
v_call: TRBV5-1
j_call: TRBJ2-5
clone_size: NA
d_call: NA

cdr3_nt: TGTGCCAGCAGTGAGTCCGACGGACTAGCGGGAGCATACGAGCAGTACTTC
cdr3_aa: CASSESDGLAGAYEQYF
v_call: TRBV25-1
j_call: TRBJ2-7
clone_size: NA
d_call: TRBD2

cdr3_nt: TGTGCCAGCAGCCAAGGAGTACAGCCCCAGCATTTT
cdr3_aa: CASSQGVQPQHF
v_call: TRBV7-2
j_call: TRBJ1-5
clone_size: NA
d_call: NA

cdr3_nt: TGTGCCAGCGGGCCGGCGGGGAGCGCCTTCTACAATGAGCAGTTCTTC
cdr3_aa: CASGPAGSAFYNEQFF
v_call: TRBV6-6
j_call: TRBJ2-1
clone_size: NA
d_call: NA

cdr3_nt: TGTGCCAGCAGTTTATCGAACGGGCGGAATGGCTGCACCTTC
cdr3_aa: CASSLSNGRNGCTF
v_call: TRBV27
j_call: TRBJ1-2
clone_size: once
d_call: NA

cdr3_nt: TGTGCCAGCAGTTCAAGTGACAGGGTGGCTGAAGCTTTCTTT
cdr3_aa: CASSSSDRVAEAFF
v_call: TRBV6-1
j_call: TRBJ1-1
clone_size: few
d_call: TRBD1

cdr3_nt: TGTGCCAGTAGTACCCGGGACAGGGGAACAGATACGCAGTATTTT
cdr3_aa: CASSTRDRGTDTQYF
v_call: TRBV19
j_call: TRBJ2-3
clone_size: NA
d_call: TRBD1

cdr3_nt: TGTGCTAGTGGTTTCGATACCGGGACCTATAGCAATCAGCCCCAGCATTTT
cdr3_aa: CASGFDTGTYSNQPQHF
v_call: TRBV12-5
j_call: TRBJ1-5
clone_size: NA
d_call: NA

cdr3_nt: TGCAGTGCTATCCGGTTGACTGAAGCTTTCTTT
cdr3_aa: CSAIRLTEAFF
v_call: TRBV20-1
j_call: TRBJ1-1
clone_size: NA
d_call: NA

cdr3_nt: TGTGCCAGCAGTGGATCGGGTTACGGAAACACCATATATTTT
cdr3_aa: CASSGSGYGNTIYF
v_call: TRBV6-5
j_call: TRBJ1-3
clone_size: few
d_call: NA

cdr3_nt: TGCGCCAGCAGTGACAGAGGGGGCACTGAAGCTTTCTTT
cdr3_aa: CASSDRGGTEAFF
v_call: TRBV10-1
j_call: TRBJ1-1
clone_size: once
d_call: NA

cdr3_nt: TGCGCCAGCAGCCGAGGGACTAGCGGGGGCTCTGGGGCCAACGTCCTGACTTTC
cdr3_aa: CASSRGTSGGSGANVLTF
v_call: TRBV4-1
j_call: TRBJ2-6
clone_size: once
d_call: TRBD2

cdr3_nt: TGTGCCAGTAGTATTCCCGGGAACCAGCCCCAGCATTTT
cdr3_aa: CASSIPGNQPQHF
v_call: TRBV19
j_call: TRBJ1-5
clone_size: NA
d_call: NA

cdr3_nt: TGTGCCAGCACTACAGGGATCACAGATACGCAGTATTTT
cdr3_aa: CASTTGITDTQYF
v_call: TRBV6-1
j_call: TRBJ2-3
clone_size: NA
d_call: NA

cdr3_nt: TGTGCCAGCAGCCGATCCGGGAGACAGTACTTC
cdr3_aa: CASSRSGRQYF
v_call: TRBV7-2
j_call: TRBJ2-5
clone_size: NA
d_call: NA

cdr3_nt: TGTGCCAGCAGCCAATCGGTAGCGGGGGGGCATAAGGATGAGCAGTTCTTC
cdr3_aa: CASSQSVAGGHKDEQFF
v_call: TRBV16
j_call: TRBJ2-1
clone_size: NA
d_call: TRBD2

cdr3_nt: TGTGCCAGCAGCTTATTAGAGAGCTCCTACAATGAGCAGTTCTTC
cdr3_aa: CASSLLESSYNEQFF
v_call: TRBV13
j_call: TRBJ2-1
clone_size: NA
d_call: NA

cdr3_nt: TGTGCCAGCTATGGGGGGATGGACAGGGATTACGAGCAGTACTTC
cdr3_aa: CASYGGMDRDYEQYF
v_call: TRBV2
j_call: TRBJ2-7
clone_size: NA
d_call: TRBD1

cdr3_nt: TGTGCCAGCAGCTTAGCTGGAAATAATTCACCCCTCCACTTT
cdr3_aa: CASSLAGNNSPLHF
v_call: TRBV7-6
j_call: TRBJ1-6
clone_size: NA
d_call: NA

cdr3_nt: TGTGCCAGCAGCCAGACCAAAGGTACACCCCTCCACTTT
cdr3_aa: CASSQTKGTPLHF
v_call: TRBV14
j_call: TRBJ1-6
clone_size: NA
d_call: NA

cdr3_nt: TGTGCCACCGGGAGGGGGATGAACACTGAAGCTTTCTTT
cdr3_aa: CATGRGMNTEAFF
v_call: TRBV27
j_call: TRBJ1-1
clone_size: few
d_call: NA

cdr3_nt: TGTGCCAGCAGTTACAGTGAGGGTACCTACGAGCAGTACTTC
cdr3_aa: CASSYSEGTYEQYF
v_call: TRBV6-5
j_call: TRBJ2-7
clone_size: NA
d_call: NA

cdr3_nt: TGTGCCAGCAGACCCGGACAGGGAAGAGCTTTCTTT
cdr3_aa: CASRPGQGRAFF
v_call: TRBV6-6
j_call: TRBJ1-1
clone_size: NA
d_call: TRBD1

cdr3_nt: TGTGCCAGCAGCGCAGGGGGGAGAAAAAATTCACCCCTCCACTTT
cdr3_aa: CASSAGGRKNSPLHF
v_call: TRBV5-5
j_call: TRBJ1-6
clone_size: NA
d_call: TRBD1

cdr3_nt: TGCGCCAGCAGCTTGGCCGTGGCCAGAGGGGGCACTGAAGCTTTCTTT
cdr3_aa: CASSLAVARGGTEAFF
v_call: TRBV5-1
j_call: TRBJ1-1
clone_size: NA
d_call: NA

cdr3_nt: TGCGCCAGCAGCCAAGAGTTGGGTAGGGGCTACGAGCAGTACTTC
cdr3_aa: CASSQELGRGYEQYF
v_call: TRBV4-3
j_call: TRBJ2-7
clone_size: few
d_call: NA

cdr3_nt: TGTGCCAGCAGTGATGGCGGCGGAGGAAACACCATATATTTT
cdr3_aa: CASSDGGGGNTIYF
v_call: TRBV6-1
j_call: TRBJ1-3
clone_size: NA
d_call: NA

cdr3_nt: TGTGCCAGCAGCTTGGATGTAGCTGGCTACACCTTC
cdr3_aa: CASSLDVAGYTF
v_call: TRBV5-6
j_call: TRBJ1-2
clone_size: NA
d_call: NA

cdr3_nt: TGTGCCAGCAGCTTAAGTAGCGGGGGGCGGTACGAGCAGTACTTC
cdr3_aa: CASSLSSGGRYEQYF
v_call: TRBV7-3
j_call: TRBJ2-7
clone_size: NA
d_call: TRBD2

cdr3_nt: TGTGCTAGTGCCTCCTCCCGGGGACGGTCAGATACGCAGTATTTT
cdr3_aa: CASASSRGRSDTQYF
v_call: TRBV12-5
j_call: TRBJ2-3
clone_size: NA
d_call: NA

cdr3_nt: TGTGCCAGCAGCCGAGGGGGTAGCACAGATACGCAGTATTTT
cdr3_aa: CASSRGGSTDTQYF
v_call: TRBV4-2
j_call: TRBJ2-3
clone_size: NA
d_call: NA

cdr3_nt: TGTGCCAGCAGTATCCTCCGTCGTGATAGGGTAGGGCTCTACGAGCAGTACTTC
cdr3_aa: CASSILRRDRVGLYEQYF
v_call: TRBV27
j_call: TRBJ2-7
clone_size: NA
d_call: NA

cdr3_nt: TGCAGCGTATTGGGAGTTCAGTCGGGGACCCAGTACTTC
cdr3_aa: CSVLGVQSGTQYF
v_call: TRBV29-1
j_call: TRBJ2-5
clone_size: NA
d_call: NA

cdr3_nt: TGTGCCAGCAGCTTAGTCTTGCCGGGCGGGGAGCTGTTTTTT
cdr3_aa: CASSLVLPGGELFF
v_call: TRBV7-8
j_call: TRBJ2-2
clone_size: NA
d_call: NA

cdr3_nt: TGCGCCAGCAACCAAGCCCACTCGGTAGCGGGGGGGTACGAGCAGTACTTC
cdr3_aa: CASNQAHSVAGGYEQYF
v_call: TRBV4-1
j_call: TRBJ2-7
clone_size: NA
d_call: TRBD2

cdr3_nt: TGTGCCAGCAGCTTAGGGGTTTTGAATGAGCAGTTCTTC
cdr3_aa: CASSLGVLNEQFF
v_call: TRBV7-9
j_call: TRBJ2-1
clone_size: NA
d_call: NA

cdr3_nt: TGCGCCAGCAGCCCATCGAAGGGAAACATTCAGTACTTC
cdr3_aa: CASSPSKGNIQYF
v_call: TRBV5-1
j_call: TRBJ2-4
clone_size: NA
d_call: NA

cdr3_nt: TGTGCCAGCTCACCGGGGGGTGGGCAGTCTTACGAGCAGTACTTC
cdr3_aa: CASSPGGGQSYEQYF
v_call: TRBV18
j_call: TRBJ2-7
clone_size: NA
d_call: NA

cdr3_nt: TGTGCCAGCAGCTTAGAAATGGGGGGCAGGGGGCCGTCCGAGCAGTACTTC
cdr3_aa: CASSLEMGGRGPSEQYF
v_call: TRBV11-2
j_call: TRBJ2-7
clone_size: NA
d_call: TRBD1

cdr3_nt: TGCAGCGTTGAAGTACAGGGCAATGAGCAGTTCTTC
cdr3_aa: CSVEVQGNEQFF
v_call: TRBV29-1
j_call: TRBJ2-1
clone_size: NA
d_call: NA

cdr3_nt: TGTGCCAGCAGCCACCTCGACAGGAACACTGAAGCTTTCTTT
cdr3_aa: CASSHLDRNTEAFF
v_call: TRBV4-2
j_call: TRBJ1-1
clone_size: NA
d_call: NA

cdr3_nt: TGTGCCAGCAGTTACCGATCAGGGGGTTATTCACCCCTCCACTTT
cdr3_aa: CASSYRSGGYSPLHF
v_call: TRBV6-5
j_call: TRBJ1-6
clone_size: once
d_call: TRBD1